Sequencing of this T cell receptor (beta chain) was carried out in a study of blood T cell repertoires in COVID-19. The wider study: The cDNA or gDNA used as material had been derived from T cells, B-cell-depleted T cells, or PBMCs.

Per germline, CDR1 LGHDT and CDR2 YNNKEL (reference sequence). Trimming took 3 bases from V and 5 from J; bases not matched to a gene: 11. This CDR3 has 16 residues. All enrollees were about 18 to 89 years old and from under 25 US areas. In the source study's methods: Nucleated cell number was recorded as an estimate derived from reference gene primer amplification. Clones were sequenced by immunoSEQ multiplex PCR, and TCRdb holds only the in-frame ones, with some missing. V and J calls and clone size are as listed in that table; D and trimming were resolved from the DNA. The table includes some 290,000 clones, roughly 93% detected once.

V usage is TRBV3-1 (or the pseudogene TRBV3-2) and J usage is TRBJ2-5; TRBD2 aligns across 8 bases. Specimen: PBMCs or T cells enriched from blood (not recorded which). The sequence came from a woman aged 40-49 years with acute COVID-19. The CDR3 loop reads CASSQRASGSRETQYF. CDR3 DNA sequence: TGTGCCAGCAGCCAGAGGGCTAGCGGGTCTCGGGAGACCCAGTACTTC.